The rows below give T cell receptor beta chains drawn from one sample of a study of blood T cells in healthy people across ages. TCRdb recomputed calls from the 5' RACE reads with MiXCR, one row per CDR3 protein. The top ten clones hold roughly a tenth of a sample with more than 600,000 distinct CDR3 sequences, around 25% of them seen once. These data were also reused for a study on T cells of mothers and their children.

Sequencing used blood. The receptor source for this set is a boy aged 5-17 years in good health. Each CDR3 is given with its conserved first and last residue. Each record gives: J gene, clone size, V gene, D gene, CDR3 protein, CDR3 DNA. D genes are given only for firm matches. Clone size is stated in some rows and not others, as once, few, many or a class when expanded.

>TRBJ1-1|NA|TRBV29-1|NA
CSASGGNTEAFF
TGCAGCGCTTCGGGGGGGAACACTGAAGCTTTCTTT
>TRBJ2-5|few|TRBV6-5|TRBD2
CASSGLLEETQYF
TGTGCCAGCTCGGGACTACTCGAAGAGACCCAGTACTTC
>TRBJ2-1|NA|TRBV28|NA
CASSFEGPQFF
TGTGCCAGCAGTTTTGAAGGCCCACAGTTCTTC
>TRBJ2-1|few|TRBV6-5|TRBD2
CASSSAGGYNEQFF
TGTGCCAGCAGTTCAGCGGGGGGTTACAATGAGCAGTTCTTC
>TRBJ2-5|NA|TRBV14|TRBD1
CASSPGQGILLQETQYF
TGTGCCAGCTCCCCGGGACAGGGGATTTTGCTTCAAGAGACCCAGTACTTC
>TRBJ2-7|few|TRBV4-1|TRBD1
CASSQGGQSYEQYF
TGCGCCAGCAGCCAAGGGGGACAGTCCTACGAGCAGTACTTC
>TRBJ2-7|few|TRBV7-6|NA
CASSLRAMPSYEQYF
TGTGCCAGCAGCTTAAGGGCGATGCCTTCCTACGAGCAGTACTTC
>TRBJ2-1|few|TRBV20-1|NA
CSARPAGAYNEQFF
TGCAGTGCACGACCAGCAGGCGCCTACAATGAGCAGTTCTTC
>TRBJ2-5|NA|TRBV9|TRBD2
CASSNSGRRETQYF
TGTGCCAGCAGTAATAGCGGGAGGCGGGAGACCCAGTACTTC
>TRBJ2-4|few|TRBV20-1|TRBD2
CSARTTSSYIQYF
TGCAGTGCTAGAACGACTAGCAGTTACATTCAGTACTTC
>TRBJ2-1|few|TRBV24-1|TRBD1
CATSDLGQGRDNEQFF
TGTGCCACCAGTGATCTAGGACAGGGGCGGGACAATGAGCAGTTCTTC
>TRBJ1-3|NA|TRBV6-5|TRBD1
CASSYQRTGTFSGNTIYF
TGTGCCAGCAGTTACCAACGGACAGGGACGTTCTCTGGAAACACCATATATTTT
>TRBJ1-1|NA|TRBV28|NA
CASWSGEAFF
TGTGCCAGTTGGAGTGGGGAAGCTTTCTTT
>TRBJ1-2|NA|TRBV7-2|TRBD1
CASSLARDRASHGYTF
TGTGCCAGCAGCTTAGCCCGGGACAGGGCAAGTCATGGCTACACCTTC
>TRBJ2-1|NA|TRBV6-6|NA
CASDSSYNEQFF
TGTGCCAGCGACAGCTCCTACAATGAGCAGTTCTTC
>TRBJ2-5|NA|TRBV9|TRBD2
CASSLSAGLETQYF
TGTGCCAGCAGCCTTTCAGCGGGGCTAGAGACCCAGTACTTC
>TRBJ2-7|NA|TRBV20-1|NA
CSAQDSLKSYEQYF
TGCAGTGCCCAGGACTCCCTTAAGTCCTACGAGCAGTACTTC
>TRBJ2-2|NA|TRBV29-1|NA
CSISSPNTGELFF
TGCAGCATCTCCTCCCCGAACACCGGGGAGCTGTTTTTT
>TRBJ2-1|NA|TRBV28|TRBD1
CASSPPGQGGNEQFF
TGTGCCAGCAGTCCTCCGGGACAGGGAGGAAATGAGCAGTTCTTC
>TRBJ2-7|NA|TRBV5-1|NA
CASSLDTWVYEQYF
TGCGCCAGCAGCTTGGATACTTGGGTTTACGAGCAGTACTTC
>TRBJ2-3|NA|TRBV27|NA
CASSPNIDTQYF
TGTGCCAGCAGCCCAAACATAGATACGCAGTATTTT
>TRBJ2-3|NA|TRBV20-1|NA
CSASPRGGKRTDTQYF
TGCAGTGCTAGTCCCCGTGGTGGGAAGCGCACAGATACGCAGTATTTT
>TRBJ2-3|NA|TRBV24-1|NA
CATSPIDNVADTQYF
TGTGCCACCAGCCCAATCGACAATGTGGCAGATACGCAGTATTTT
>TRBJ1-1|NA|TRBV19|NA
CASSIFSGGGLTEAFF
TGTGCCAGTAGTATATTCTCCGGCGGGGGTTTAACTGAAGCTTTCTTT
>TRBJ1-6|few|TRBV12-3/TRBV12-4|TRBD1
CASSWDRLNSPLHF
TGTGCCAGCAGTTGGGACAGGCTTAATTCACCCCTCCACTTT
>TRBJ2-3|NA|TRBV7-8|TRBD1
CASSFLQGHSTDTQYF
TGTGCCAGCAGCTTCCTACAGGGGCATAGCACAGATACGCAGTATTTT
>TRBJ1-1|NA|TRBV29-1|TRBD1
CSVDPGQGFYTEAFF
TGCAGCGTTGACCCGGGACAGGGATTTTACACTGAAGCTTTCTTT
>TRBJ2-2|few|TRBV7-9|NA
CASSGGVGELFF
TGTGCCAGCAGCGGAGGGGTCGGGGAGCTGTTTTTT
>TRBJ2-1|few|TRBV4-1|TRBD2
CASSPLTSGYSNEQFF
TGCGCCAGCAGCCCCCTAACTAGCGGATATAGTAATGAGCAGTTCTTC
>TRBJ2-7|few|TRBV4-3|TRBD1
CASSMGTEAYEQYF
TGCGCCAGTAGTATGGGGACAGAAGCCTACGAGCAGTACTTC
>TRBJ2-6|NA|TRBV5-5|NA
CASSLGFGGSGANVLTF
TGTGCCAGCAGCTTGGGGTTCGGGGGATCTGGGGCCAACGTCCTGACTTTC
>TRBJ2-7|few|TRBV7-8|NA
CAVAAFSHEQYF
TGTGCGGTAGCGGCCTTCTCGCACGAGCAGTACTTC
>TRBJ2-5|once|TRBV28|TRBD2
CASSSLAGQTQETQYF
TGTGCCAGCAGTTCGTTAGCGGGCCAAACACAAGAGACCCAGTACTTC
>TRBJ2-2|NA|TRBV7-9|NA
CASSDGHSNTGELFF
TGTGCCAGCAGCGACGGACACTCGAACACCGGGGAGCTGTTTTTT
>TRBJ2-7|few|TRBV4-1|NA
CASSQEGSLGAYEQYF
TGCGCCAGCAGCCAAGAAGGGAGCTTGGGGGCCTACGAGCAGTACTTC
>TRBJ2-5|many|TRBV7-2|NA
CASSYGAGQETQYF
TGTGCCAGCAGCTACGGTGCAGGCCAAGAGACCCAGTACTTC
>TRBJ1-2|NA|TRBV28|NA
CASSIRVFQSGYTF
TGTGCCAGCAGCATCAGGGTTTTTCAGAGTGGCTACACCTTC
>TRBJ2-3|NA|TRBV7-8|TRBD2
CASSTEAGEADTQYF
TGTGCCAGCAGCACCGAAGCGGGAGAGGCAGATACGCAGTATTTT
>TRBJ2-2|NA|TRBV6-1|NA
CASTLRKGWTGELFF
TGTGCCAGCACCCTAAGGAAGGGGTGGACCGGGGAGCTGTTTTTT
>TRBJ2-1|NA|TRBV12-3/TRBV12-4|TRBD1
CASSSPDRARQFF
TGTGCCAGCAGTTCCCCGGACAGGGCCAGGCAGTTCTTC
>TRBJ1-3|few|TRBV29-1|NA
CSVDNLVGNTIYF
TGCAGCGTTGATAATCTTGTTGGAAACACCATATATTTT
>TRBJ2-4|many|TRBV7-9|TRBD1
CASSLAGQGNIQYF
TGTGCCAGCAGCTTAGCGGGACAGGGAAACATTCAGTACTTC
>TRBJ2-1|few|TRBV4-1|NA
CASAWELVNEQFF
TGCGCCAGCGCGTGGGAGCTTGTCAATGAGCAGTTCTTC
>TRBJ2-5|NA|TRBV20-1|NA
CSATLGETQYF
TGCAGTGCGACATTGGGGGAGACCCAGTACTTC
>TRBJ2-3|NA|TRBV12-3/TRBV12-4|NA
CASSNPRADAQYF
TGTGCCAGCAGCAATCCGAGAGCAGATGCGCAGTATTTT
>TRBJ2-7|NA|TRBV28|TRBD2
CASSLLGTSAYEQYF
TGTGCCAGCAGTTTATTAGGGACTAGCGCCTACGAGCAGTACTTC
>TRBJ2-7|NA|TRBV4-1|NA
CASSQPRRDPSEQYF
TGCGCCAGCAGCCAACCACGGAGGGACCCATCCGAGCAGTACTTC
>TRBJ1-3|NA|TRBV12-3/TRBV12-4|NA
CASMGTPGNTVYF
TGTGCCAGCATGGGGACGCCGGGAAACACCGTATATTTT
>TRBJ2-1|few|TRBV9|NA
CASSVGANEQFF
TGTGCCAGCAGCGTAGGGGCCAATGAGCAGTTCTTC